One and the same sample provided the 24 T cell receptor beta chains below, sequenced in a study of CD8+ T cells in alopecia areata. The treatment was: oral pan-JAK inhibitor, 5-10 mg twice daily. In each case, RNA was isolated and then reverse transcribed into cDNA as the sequencing template. Sequencing was performed with immunoSEQ multiplex PCR; in TCRdb, only in-frame clones are kept and a portion is missing. The table records 200,000 to 250,000 clones, 55% to 70% of them present only once. Sequences were derived from CD4+ T cells sorted from blood, sampled at week 4, from a patient treated with tofacitinib. Receptors were obtained from a human donor with alopecia areata.

This clone was seen only a few times. The rearrangement joins TRBV19 to TRBJ2-6; 7 bases are a match to TRBD1. Trimming removed 5 bases from V and 0 bases from J; junction bases left unmatched: 7. The CDR3 sequence is 17 residues long. CDR1 is LNHDA and CDR2 is SQIVND in the germline V gene (reference sequence). CDR3 bases: TGTGCCAGTAGTTTATCGACAGGGAGCTCTGGGGCCAACGTCCTGACTTTC. This encodes CASSLSTGSSGANVLTF.

This chain uses TRBV4-3 with TRBJ1-5; D uncertain. The V end lost 4 bases, the J end lost 1 base, and 11 bases lay between the germline ends. This CDR3 region has 15 residues. Germline lookup yields CDR1 LGHNA and CDR2 YSLEER. CDR3 in DNA: TGCGCCAGCAGCCGAACTAGCAGGAGCAATCAGCCCCAGCATTTT. It codes for CASSRTSRSNQPQHF.

The rearrangement joins TRBV10-3 to TRBJ2-7; 8 bases are shared with TRBD2. J was trimmed by 3 bases and V by 4 bases; bases with no gene match: 2. This CDR3 region has 13 residues. CDR1 is ENHRY and CDR2 is SYGVKD in the germline V gene. This chain's CDR3 is CAISGLAGYEQYF. The CDR3 DNA follows: TGTGCCATCAGTGGCCTAGCGGGCTACGAGCAGTACTTC.

This chain connects TRBV15 to TRBJ2-3; D may be TRBD1 (5 bases). Trimming removed 4 bases at V and 2 bases at J, with 13 bases between. The germline V gene encodes CDR1 LNHNV and CDR2 YYDKDF (reference sequence). The CDR3 runs 15 residues. CDR3 sequence (DNA): TGTGCCACCAGCAAGGGGAATGTCCCCACAGATACGCAGTATTTT. It encodes CATSKGNVPTDTQYF. Using reference TRBV15 and TRBJ2-3 for the parts outside the CDR3, the full variable domain is DAMVIQNPRYQVTQFGKPVTLSCSQTLNHNVMYWYQQKSSQAPKLLFHYYDKDFNNEADTPDNFQSRRPNTSFCFLDIRSPGLGDTAMYLCATSKGNVPTDTQYFGPGTRLTVL.

This clone was recorded a few times. This chain's CDR3 is CASSVGGDRGTPLHF. CDR3 sequence (DNA): TGTGCCAGCAGCGTAGGCGGGGACAGGGGGACGCCCCTCCACTTT. The V call is TRBV9, the J call TRBJ1-6; 11 bases fit TRBD1. This CDR3 contains 15 residues. Germline CDR1 and CDR2: SGDLS and YYNGEE. V was pared by 0 bases and J by 13 bases, with 6 bases of the junction left unmatched.

The J gene is TRBJ2-7, the V gene TRBV10-3; 7 nucleotides line up with TRBD1. CDR3 size: 14 residues. Per the germline V gene, CDR1 is ENHRY and CDR2 is SYGVKD. J was trimmed by 5 bases and V by 8 bases; bases with no gene match: 12. The CDR3 loop is CAISGVGTDHEQYF. The CDR3 coding sequence is TGTGCCATCTCAGGGGTGGGGACAGACCACGAGCAGTACTTC.

This clone was seen a handful of times. J is TRBJ1-1 and V is TRBV6-5, with TRBD1 identical over 7 bases. The germline V gene has CDR1 MNHEY and CDR2 SVGAGI. Unmatched junction bases numbered 6, after V lost 5 bases and J lost 0 bases. The CDR3 contains 15 residues. Here the CDR3 reads CASSGRDSLNTEAFF. CDR3 nucleotide sequence: TGTGCCAGCAGTGGTCGGGACAGCTTGAACACTGAAGCTTTCTTT.

This clone was counted a few times. The chain has TRBV4-3 and TRBJ2-1; D is possibly TRBD2 (6 bases). This CDR3 contains 15 residues. Looked up from germline, CDR1 is LGHNA and CDR2 is YSLEER. V gave up 5 bases and J gave up 6 bases, with 17 bases separating them. The CDR3: CASSSGLPPGNEQFF. In DNA, the CDR3 is TGCGCCAGCAGCTCGGGACTTCCTCCGGGCAATGAGCAGTTCTTC.

This chain joins TRBV5-1 and TRBJ2-2; a weak D match, TRBD1 (6 bases). Germline-derived CDR1 and CDR2 are SGHRS and YFSETQ. Trimming removed 4 bases from V and 0 bases from J, with 10 bases in between. The CDR3 is made up of 15 amino acids. CDR3: CASSAPGANTGELFF. CDR3 DNA: TGCGCCAGCAGCGCCCCAGGGGCGAACACCGGGGAGCTGTTTTTT.

DNA of the CDR3: TGTGCCTGGAGTGTAGGGGACAGGGTCACTGGAAACACCATATATTTT. As protein: CAWSVGDRVTGNTIYF. The genes are TRBV30 and TRBJ1-3, with TRBD1 matching 9 bases. Germline V gene lookup returns CDR1 GTSNPN and CDR2 SVGIG (reference sequence). The V and J ends lost 0 bases and 2 bases, in that order; junction bases with no gene match: 5. This CDR3 comprises 16 residues.

This clone is a singleton in its sample. The J gene is TRBJ2-7, the V gene TRBV27; D is ambiguous. Germline V gene sequence: CDR1 MNHEY, CDR2 SMNVEV (reference sequence). The CDR3 covers 14 residues. The V end was cut by 8 bases, the J end by 0 bases, with 14 bases between. The CDR3 loop is CASRRAKSSYEQYF. In DNA form, the CDR3 reads TGTGCCAGCCGTAGAGCTAAGAGCTCCTACGAGCAGTACTTC.

The chain carries TRBV18 and TRBJ2-1; D call uncertain. Germline V gene lookup returns CDR1 KGHSH and CDR2 LQKENI. The V and J ends lost 2 bases and 0 bases respectively, with 5 bases between them. This CDR3 spans 14 amino acids. The CDR3 loop is CASSPAISYNEQFF. CDR3 in DNA: TGTGCCAGCTCACCAGCTATCTCCTACAATGAGCAGTTCTTC.

The chain combines TRBV23-1 with TRBJ2-7, with TRBD1 identical over 10 bases. TRBV23-1 is an open reading frame whose function is uncertain. The CDR3 runs 15 residues. V gave up 2 bases and J gave up 3 bases; unmatched junction bases: 4. The CDR3 nucleotides read TGCGCCAGCAGTCAAACGGGGACAGGGGACTACGAGCAGTACTTC. As protein: CASSQTGTGDYEQYF.

This clone has just one count. V gene TRBV27 combines with J gene TRBJ1-6; 9 bases agree with TRBD1. V shed 6 bases, J shed 10 bases, and the junction held 10 bases outside the gene matches. In germline, CDR1 is MNHEY, CDR2 SMNVEV (reference sequence). The CDR3 spans 15 residues. For the CDR3, the DNA is TGTGCCAGCAGGGGAGCGGGACAGGGTGGATCACCCCTCCACTTT. This gives the protein CASRGAGQGGSPLHF.

V gene TRBV7-2 combines with J gene TRBJ2-5; D is ambiguous. Germline V gives CDR1 SGHTA, CDR2 FQGNSA. Trimming took 5 bases from V and 5 from J, leaving 15 bases between them. This CDR3 region has 14 residues. The CDR3 DNA follows: TGTGCCAGCAGCCCTAGGGTTAGCAGGGAGACCCAGTACTTC. Protein sequence: CASSPRVSRETQYF.

The rearrangement uses TRBV20-1 and TRBJ2-5; no reliable D call. Trimming left V 7 bases short and J 5 bases short, with 11 bases between. Germline lookup yields CDR1 DFQATT and CDR2 SNEGSKA (reference sequence). The CDR3 is 11 amino acids. Here the CDR3 DNA reads TGCAGTGGCCAGCAGGAGGAGACCCAGTACTTC. This translates into CSGQQEETQYF.

The table lists this clone with a count of one. This rearrangement joins TRBV6-5 to TRBJ1-6; no definite D call. The germline V gene encodes CDR1 MNHEY and CDR2 SVGAGI. Trimming removed 2 bases at V and 6 bases at J, with 11 bases between. CDR3 size: 15 residues. The CDR3 protein is CASSYGIGSNSPLHF. As DNA, the CDR3 is TGTGCCAGCAGTTACGGTATCGGGAGTAATTCACCCCTCCACTTT.

Regarding this clone: The junction does not match germline at one end; this may be a read error. The J gene is TRBJ2-3, the V gene TRBV4-3; D might be TRBD2 (7 bases). The germline V gene encodes CDR1 LGHNA and CDR2 YSLEER. This CDR3 has 17 residues. CDR3 DNA: TGCGCCAGCGGCCAGATGATAGGGGGGGGTAGCACAGATACGCAGTATTTT. Its translation: CASGQMIGGGSTDTQYF.

This clone showed up just a few times. The genes are TRBV2 and TRBJ1-6; no definite D call. The CDR3 sequence is 15 residues long. The germline CDR1 and CDR2 sequences are SNHLY and FYNNEI. V shed 2 bases and J shed 10 bases, with 15 bases lying between them. The CDR3 region is CASSERAGVGSPLHF. The CDR3 DNA reads as TGTGCCAGCAGTGAACGGGCGGGAGTCGGGTCACCCCTCCACTTT.

This chain links TRBV5-1 with TRBJ1-6; 11 nucleotides line up with TRBD1. Germline trimming cut 0 bases from V and 10 bases from J; bases unmatched to any gene: 6. The CDR3 has 16 amino acids. Germline V gene sequence: CDR1 SGHRS, CDR2 YFSETQ. The CDR3 reads CASSLAGQGVGSPLHF. The CDR3 nucleotides are TGCGCCAGCAGCTTGGCGGGACAGGGGGTAGGATCACCCCTCCACTTT.

The chain combines TRBV18 with TRBJ1-1, with a weak D call TRBD1 (5 bases). Germline CDR1 and CDR2: KGHSH and LQKENI. This CDR3 has 16 amino acids. The V end was cut by 3 bases, the J end by 1 base, with 15 bases between. CDR3 sequence: CASSPLDPGTNTEAFF. The CDR3 region has the DNA TGTGCCAGCTCACCTTTGGATCCAGGGACGAACACTGAAGCTTTCTTT.

The rearrangement links TRBV30 to TRBJ2-1, with 13 bases aligning to TRBD2. CDR3 length equals 13 residues. CDR1 GTSNPN and CDR2 SVGIG come from the germline V gene (reference sequence). V trimming: 4 bases; J trimming: 7 bases; junction bases outside the gene matches: 1. CDR3: CAWTTSGGNEQFF. The CDR3 DNA follows: TGTGCCTGGACGACTAGCGGGGGGAATGAGCAGTTCTTC.

The V and J genes are TRBV10-3 and TRBJ1-2; D may be TRBD1 (6 bases). V lost 6 bases and J lost 0, with 20 bases in between. The germline CDR1 and CDR2 sequences are ENHRY and SYGVKD. The CDR3 sequence is 17 residues long. The CDR3 sequence: CAISDPSGVAPNYGYTF. The CDR3, as DNA: TGTGCCATCAGCGATCCCTCAGGGGTTGCCCCTAACTATGGCTACACCTTC.

J is TRBJ1-6 and V is TRBV5-6, with D unresolved. Germline values: CDR1 SGHDT, CDR2 YYEEEE. The CDR3 totals 14 residues. V was trimmed by 2 bases and J by 5 bases, leaving 8 bases between them. DNA of the CDR3: TGTGCCAGCAGCTTCGTCTGGGATAATTCACCCCTCCACTTT. Encoded protein: CASSFVWDNSPLHF.